This T cell receptor beta chain was recorded in a study of cytomegalovirus exposure and HLA in healthy donors. The CDR3 runs 15 residues. Germline values: CDR1 LNHDA, CDR2 SQIVND (reference sequence). V shed 4 bases and J 2 bases; nucleotides not matched to a gene: 4. The PCR was carried out with 60 Vbeta primers and 13 Jbeta primers. Using immunoSEQ multiplex PCR, the repertoire was profiled, and TCRdb retains in-frame clones only, with some absent. Of 80,000 to 90,000 clones listed, 80% to 90% are singletons. What was sequenced was PBMCs. The chain is built from TRBV19 and TRBJ2-2, with TRBD1 matching over 7 bases. The receptor was derived from a woman aged 25 to 39 in good health and CMV-seronegative. For the CDR3, the DNA is TGTGCCAGTAGTAGCGCAGGGGGTAACACCGGGGAGCTGTTTTTT. Translated, it gives CASSSAGGNTGELFF.